A selection of T cell receptor beta chains follows, all from one sample in a study of naive and memory T cell subsets. TCRdb re-called the UMI-ligation and nested PCR reads through MiXCR, storing one row per CDR3 protein. The sample consists of some 150,000 distinct CDR3 sequences, more than 15% of them appearing once. Sequencing was done on a sample of naive CD4+ T cells from blood. The receptor set was obtained from a human donor in good health. CDR3s include the opening cysteine and the closing phenylalanine or tryptophan.

TRBV12-3/TRBV12-4	TRBJ2-7	CASSLLGLAGLNEQYF
TRBV3-1	TRBJ1-4	CASSPSRAQTEKLFF
TRBV4-1	TRBJ2-1	CASSKGNNLAGGQVKQFF
TRBV20-1	TRBJ2-7	CSARETSGSYEQYF
TRBV28	TRBJ1-1	CASSWGQLEAFF
TRBV7-8	TRBJ1-5	CASSNTGTSAPHF
TRBV6-2/TRBV6-3	TRBJ2-1	CASSRLRTGGWNEQFF
TRBV7-9	TRBJ2-7	CASSSYQDEQYF
TRBV11-3	TRBJ2-1	CASSARLAGGPSEQFF
TRBV7-2	TRBJ2-7	CASSWGAYEQYF
TRBV7-2	TRBJ2-7	CASSPDRLYEQYF
TRBV29-1	TRBJ2-5	CSAWGGAPVRGTQYF
TRBV7-2	TRBJ2-3	CASRTRVVDTQYF
TRBV4-3	TRBJ1-2	CASSQDRYWDSVSQRYGYTF
TRBV2	TRBJ2-1	CASSDYTYYNEQFF
TRBV25-1	TRBJ2-1	CASSGGLAGAWNEQFF
TRBV2	TRBJ1-5	CASSERQVNQPQHF
TRBV20-1	TRBJ2-7	CSARLSSGTYEQYF
TRBV3-1	TRBJ2-2	CASSLRTTGISGELFF
TRBV12-3/TRBV12-4	TRBJ2-1	CASSRGGAQNEQFF
TRBV20-1	TRBJ1-4	CSAREQGHEKLFF
TRBV10-3	TRBJ1-2	CAISGRDRDRSYDGYTF